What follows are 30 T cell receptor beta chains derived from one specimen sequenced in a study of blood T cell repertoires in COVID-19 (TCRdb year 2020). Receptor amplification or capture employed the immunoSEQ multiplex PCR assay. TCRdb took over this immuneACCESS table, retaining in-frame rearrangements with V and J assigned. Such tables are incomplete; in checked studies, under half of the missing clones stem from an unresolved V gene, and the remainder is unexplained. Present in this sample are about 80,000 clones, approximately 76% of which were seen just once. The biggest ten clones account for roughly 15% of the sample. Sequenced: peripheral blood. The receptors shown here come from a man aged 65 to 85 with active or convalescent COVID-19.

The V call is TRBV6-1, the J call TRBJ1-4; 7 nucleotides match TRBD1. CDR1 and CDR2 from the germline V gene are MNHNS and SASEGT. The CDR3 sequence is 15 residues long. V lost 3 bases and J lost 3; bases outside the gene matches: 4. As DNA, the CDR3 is TGTGCCAGCAGTGAGGTCGGGACAGCTAATGAAAAACTGTTTTTT. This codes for CASSEVGTANEKLFF.

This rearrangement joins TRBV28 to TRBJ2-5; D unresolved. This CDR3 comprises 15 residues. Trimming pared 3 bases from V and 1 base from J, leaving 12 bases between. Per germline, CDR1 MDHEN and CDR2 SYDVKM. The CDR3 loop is CASSFSAMSQETQYF. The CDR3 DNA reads TGTGCCAGCAGTTTTTCTGCGATGAGCCAAGAGACCCAGTACTTC.

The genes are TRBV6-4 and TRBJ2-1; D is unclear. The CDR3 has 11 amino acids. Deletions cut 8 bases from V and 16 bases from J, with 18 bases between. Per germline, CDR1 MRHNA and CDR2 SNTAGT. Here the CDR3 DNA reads TGTGCCAGCCCCTTCACCCAGGAAAACTTCTTC. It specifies CASPFTQENFF.

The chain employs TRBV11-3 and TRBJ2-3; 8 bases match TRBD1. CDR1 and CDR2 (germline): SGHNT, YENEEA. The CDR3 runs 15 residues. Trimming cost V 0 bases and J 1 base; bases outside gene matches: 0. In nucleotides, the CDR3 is TGTGCCAGCAGCTTAGAGGACAGGGGCACAGATACGCAGTATTTT. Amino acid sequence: CASSLEDRGTDTQYF. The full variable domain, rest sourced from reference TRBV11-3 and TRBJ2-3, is EAGVVQSPRYKIIEKKQPVAFWCNPISGHNTLYWYLQNLGQGPELLIRYENEEAVDDSQLPKDRFSAERLKGVDSTLKIQPAELGDSAVYLCASSLEDRGTDTQYFGPGTRLTVL.

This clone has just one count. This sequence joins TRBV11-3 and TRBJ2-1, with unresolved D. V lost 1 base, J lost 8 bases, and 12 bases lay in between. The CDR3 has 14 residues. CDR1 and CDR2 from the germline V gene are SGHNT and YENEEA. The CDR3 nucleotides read TGTGCCAGCAGCTTAGGAGGTCTCCTGGATGAGCAGTTCTTC. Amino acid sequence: CASSLGGLLDEQFF.

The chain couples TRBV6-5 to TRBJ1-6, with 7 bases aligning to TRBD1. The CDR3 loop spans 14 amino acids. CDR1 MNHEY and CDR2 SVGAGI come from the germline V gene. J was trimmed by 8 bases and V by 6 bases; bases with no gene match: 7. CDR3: CASRTTGSDSPLHF. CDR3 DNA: TGTGCCAGCAGGACGACAGGGTCGGATTCACCCCTCCACTTT.

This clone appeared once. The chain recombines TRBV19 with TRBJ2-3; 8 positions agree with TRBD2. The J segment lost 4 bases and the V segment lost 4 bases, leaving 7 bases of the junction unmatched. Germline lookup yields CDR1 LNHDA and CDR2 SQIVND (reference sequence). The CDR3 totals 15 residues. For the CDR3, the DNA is TGTGCCAGTAGTACCGGGACTAGATGGGCAGATACGCAGTATTTT. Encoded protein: CASSTGTRWADTQYF. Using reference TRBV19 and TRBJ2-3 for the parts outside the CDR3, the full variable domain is DGGITQSPKYLFRKEGQNVTLSCEQNLNHDAMYWYRQDPGQGLRLIYYSQIVNDFQKGDIAEGYSVSREKKESFPLTVTSAQKNPTAFYLCASSTGTRWADTQYFGPGTRLTVL.

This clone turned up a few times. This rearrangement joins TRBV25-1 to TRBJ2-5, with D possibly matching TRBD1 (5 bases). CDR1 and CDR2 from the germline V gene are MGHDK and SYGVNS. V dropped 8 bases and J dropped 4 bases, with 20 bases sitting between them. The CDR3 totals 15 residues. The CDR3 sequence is CASGKTWGRTETQYF. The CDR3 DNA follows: TGTGCCAGCGGTAAAACCTGGGGCAGAACAGAGACCCAGTACTTC.

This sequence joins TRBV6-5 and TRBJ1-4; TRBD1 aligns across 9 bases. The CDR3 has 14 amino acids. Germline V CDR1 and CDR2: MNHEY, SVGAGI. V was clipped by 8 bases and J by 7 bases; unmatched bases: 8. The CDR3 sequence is CASGRDRVGEKLFF. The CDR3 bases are TGTGCCAGCGGCCGGGACAGGGTTGGTGAAAAACTGTTTTTT.

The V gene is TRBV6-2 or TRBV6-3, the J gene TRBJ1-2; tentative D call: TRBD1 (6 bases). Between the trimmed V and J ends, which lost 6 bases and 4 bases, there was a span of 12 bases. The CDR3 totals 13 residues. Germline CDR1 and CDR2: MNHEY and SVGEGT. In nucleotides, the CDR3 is TGTGCCAGCAGCAGGACAGCCAGCTATGGCTACACCTTC. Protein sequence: CASSRTASYGYTF.

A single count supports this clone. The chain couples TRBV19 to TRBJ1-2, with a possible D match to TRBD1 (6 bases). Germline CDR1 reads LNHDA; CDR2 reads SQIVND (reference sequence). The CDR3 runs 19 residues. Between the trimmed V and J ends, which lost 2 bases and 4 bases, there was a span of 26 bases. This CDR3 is CASSIKGGGARPTSYGYTF. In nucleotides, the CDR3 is TGTGCCAGTAGTATAAAGGGGGGGGGCGCTCGTCCGACGTCCTATGGCTACACCTTC.

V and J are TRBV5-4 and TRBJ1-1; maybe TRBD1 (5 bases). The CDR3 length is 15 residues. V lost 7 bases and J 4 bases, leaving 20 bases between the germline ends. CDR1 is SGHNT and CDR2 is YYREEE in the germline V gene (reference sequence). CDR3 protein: CASHPSRRQGTEAFF. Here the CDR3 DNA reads TGTGCCAGCCACCCCAGTAGGCGGCAGGGCACTGAAGCTTTCTTT. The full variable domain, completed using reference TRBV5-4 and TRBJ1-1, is ETGVTQSPTHLIKTRGQQVTLRCSSQSGHNTVSWYQQALGQGPQFIFQYYREEENGRGNFPPRFSGLQFPNYSSELNVNALELDDSALYLCASHPSRRQGTEAFFGQGTRLTVV.

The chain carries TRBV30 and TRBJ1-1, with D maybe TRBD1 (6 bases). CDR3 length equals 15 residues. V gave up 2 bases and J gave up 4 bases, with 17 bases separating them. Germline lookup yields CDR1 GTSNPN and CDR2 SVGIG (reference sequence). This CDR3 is CAWSSLGAAGTEAFF. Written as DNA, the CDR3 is TGTGCCTGGAGTAGCCTGGGGGCCGCGGGCACTGAAGCTTTCTTT.

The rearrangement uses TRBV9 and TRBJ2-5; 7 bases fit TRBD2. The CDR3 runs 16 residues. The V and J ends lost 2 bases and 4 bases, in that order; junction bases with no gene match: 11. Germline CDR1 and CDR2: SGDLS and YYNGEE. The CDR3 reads CASSVRPAGPSETQYF. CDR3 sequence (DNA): TGTGCCAGCAGCGTCAGGCCAGCGGGGCCTTCAGAGACCCAGTACTTC.

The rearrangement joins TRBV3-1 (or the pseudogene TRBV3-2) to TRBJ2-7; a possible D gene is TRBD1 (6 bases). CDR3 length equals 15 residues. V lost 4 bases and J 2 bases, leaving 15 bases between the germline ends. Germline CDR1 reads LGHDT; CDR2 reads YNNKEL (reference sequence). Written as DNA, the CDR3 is TGTGCCAGCAGCCCCCCGGGACATACGACCTACGAGCAGTACTTC. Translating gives CASSPPGHTTYEQYF.

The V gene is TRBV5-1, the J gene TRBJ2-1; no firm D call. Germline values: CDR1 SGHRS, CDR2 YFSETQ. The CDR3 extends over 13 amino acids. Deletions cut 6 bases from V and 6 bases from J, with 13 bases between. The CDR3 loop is CASTWHSPNEQFF. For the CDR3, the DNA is TGCGCCAGCACTTGGCACAGCCCCAATGAGCAGTTCTTC.

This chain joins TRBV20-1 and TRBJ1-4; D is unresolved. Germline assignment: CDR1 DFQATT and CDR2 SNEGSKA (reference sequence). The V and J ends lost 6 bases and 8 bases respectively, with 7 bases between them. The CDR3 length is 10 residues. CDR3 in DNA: TGCAGTGCCGAAGCCGAAAAACTGTTTTTT. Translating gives CSAEAEKLFF.

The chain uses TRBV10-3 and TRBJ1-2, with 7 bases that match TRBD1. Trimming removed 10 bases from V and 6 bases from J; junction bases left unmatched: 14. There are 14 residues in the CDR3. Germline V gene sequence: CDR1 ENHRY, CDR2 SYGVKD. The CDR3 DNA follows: TGTGCCAACCGAGCCGGGACAGAGGAAAATGGCTACACCTTC. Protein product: CANRAGTEENGYTF.

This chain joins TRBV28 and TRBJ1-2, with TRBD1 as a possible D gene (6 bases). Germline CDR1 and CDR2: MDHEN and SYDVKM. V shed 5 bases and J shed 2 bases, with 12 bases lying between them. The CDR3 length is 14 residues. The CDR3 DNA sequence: TGTGCCAGCAGTGTATATACAGGGAACTATGGCTACACCTTC. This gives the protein CASSVYTGNYGYTF.

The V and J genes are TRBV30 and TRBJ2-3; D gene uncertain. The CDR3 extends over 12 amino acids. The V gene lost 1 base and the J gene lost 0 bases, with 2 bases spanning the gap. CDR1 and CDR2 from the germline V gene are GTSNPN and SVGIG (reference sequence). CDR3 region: CAWSASTDTQYF. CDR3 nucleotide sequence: TGTGCCTGGAGTGCTAGCACAGATACGCAGTATTTT.

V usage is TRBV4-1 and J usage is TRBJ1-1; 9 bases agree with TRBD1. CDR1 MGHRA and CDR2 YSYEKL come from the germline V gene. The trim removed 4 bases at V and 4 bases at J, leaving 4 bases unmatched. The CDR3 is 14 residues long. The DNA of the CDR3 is TGCGCCAGCAGCCGAGGGACAGGGACCACTGAAGCTTTCTTT. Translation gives CASSRGTGTTEAFF.

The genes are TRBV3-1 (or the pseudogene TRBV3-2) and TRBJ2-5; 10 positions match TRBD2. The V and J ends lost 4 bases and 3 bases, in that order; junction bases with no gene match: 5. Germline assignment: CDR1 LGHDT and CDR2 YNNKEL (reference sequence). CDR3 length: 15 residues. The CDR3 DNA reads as TGTGCCAGCAGCCTCCGGACTAGCGGAGAAGAGACCCAGTACTTC. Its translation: CASSLRTSGEETQYF.

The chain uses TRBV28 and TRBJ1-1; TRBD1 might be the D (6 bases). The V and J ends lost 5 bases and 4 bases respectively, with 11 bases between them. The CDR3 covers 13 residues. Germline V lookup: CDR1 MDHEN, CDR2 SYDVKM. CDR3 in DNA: TGTGCCAGCAGTACGGGACATTTCACTGAAGCTTTCTTT. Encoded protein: CASSTGHFTEAFF. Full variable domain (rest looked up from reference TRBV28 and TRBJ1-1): DVKVTQSSRYLVKRTGEKVFLECVQDMDHENMFWYRQDPGLGLRLIYFSYDVKMKEKGDIPEGYSVSREKKERFSLILESASTNQTSMYLCASSTGHFTEAFFGQGTRLTVV.

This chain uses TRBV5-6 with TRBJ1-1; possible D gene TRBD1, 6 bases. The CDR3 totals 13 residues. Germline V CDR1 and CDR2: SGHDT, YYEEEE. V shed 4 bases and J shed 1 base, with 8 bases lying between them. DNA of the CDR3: TGTGCCAGCAGCCGCAGGGGGAACACTGAAGCTTTCTTT. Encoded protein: CASSRRGNTEAFF.

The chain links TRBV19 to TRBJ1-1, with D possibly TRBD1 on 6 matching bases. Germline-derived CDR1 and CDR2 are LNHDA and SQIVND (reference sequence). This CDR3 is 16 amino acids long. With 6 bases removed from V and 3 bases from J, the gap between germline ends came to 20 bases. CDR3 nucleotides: TGTGCCAGTAGGACCGCAGGGGCAGCGTGGGACACTGAAGCTTTCTTT. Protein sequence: CASRTAGAAWDTEAFF.

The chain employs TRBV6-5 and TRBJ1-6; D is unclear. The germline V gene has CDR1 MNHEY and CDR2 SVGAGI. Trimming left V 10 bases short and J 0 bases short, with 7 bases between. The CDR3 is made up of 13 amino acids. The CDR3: CAIRSSYNSPLHF. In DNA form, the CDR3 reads TGTGCCATTAGAAGCTCCTATAATTCACCCCTCCACTTT.

CDR3 residues: CSAPFSDTQYF. CDR3 in DNA: TGCAGTGCCCCCTTTTCAGATACGCAGTATTTT. The chain couples TRBV20-1 to TRBJ2-3; D gene ambiguous. This CDR3 spans 11 amino acids. The germline V gene encodes CDR1 DFQATT and CDR2 SNEGSKA (reference sequence). V was cut by 6 bases and J by 4 bases, with 8 bases left in between.

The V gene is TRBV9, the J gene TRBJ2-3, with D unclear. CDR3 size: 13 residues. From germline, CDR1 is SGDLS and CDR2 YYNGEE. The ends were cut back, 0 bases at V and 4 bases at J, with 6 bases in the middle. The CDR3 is CASSVAVADTQYF. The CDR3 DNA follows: TGTGCCAGCAGCGTAGCCGTCGCAGATACGCAGTATTTT.

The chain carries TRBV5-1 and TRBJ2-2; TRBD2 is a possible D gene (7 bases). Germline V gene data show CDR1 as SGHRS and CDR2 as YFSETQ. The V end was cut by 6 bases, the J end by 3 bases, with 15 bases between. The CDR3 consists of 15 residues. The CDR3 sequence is CASNPAGAYTGELFF. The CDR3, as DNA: TGCGCCAGCAATCCTGCGGGGGCCTACACCGGGGAGCTGTTTTTT.

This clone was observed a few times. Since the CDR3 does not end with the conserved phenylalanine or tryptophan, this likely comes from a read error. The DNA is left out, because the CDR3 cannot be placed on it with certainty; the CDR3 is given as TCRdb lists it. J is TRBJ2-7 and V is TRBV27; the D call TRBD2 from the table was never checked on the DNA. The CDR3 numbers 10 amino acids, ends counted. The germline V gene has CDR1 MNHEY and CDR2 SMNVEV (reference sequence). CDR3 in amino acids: CASSLLALAS.